These 14 T cell receptor beta chains originate from one sample sequenced in a study of T-cell memory formation after mild COVID-19. TCRdb called the 5' RACE reads again in MiXCR, with one record for every CDR3 protein. The sample carries under 550,000 distinct CDR3 sequences, around a sixth recorded once. The sequencing sample was made of PBMCs or a T cell subset sorted from them (not recorded which). The receptors derive from an adult woman who had mild COVID-19 (a few samples of this study predate the infection). Cell type and time point are not known.

The chain couples TRBV7-9 to TRBJ1-4; possible D gene TRBD1, 6 bases. Deletions cut 5 bases from V and 4 bases from J, with 14 bases between. The CDR3 runs to 15 residues. Per germline, CDR1 SEHNR and CDR2 FQNEAQ (reference sequence). CDR3 region: CASSPSTGNNEKLFF. The CDR3 nucleotides are TGTGCCAGCAGCCCCTCTACAGGGAATAATGAAAAACTGTTTTTT.

This chain connects TRBV5-1 to TRBJ1-6, with D unresolved. The CDR3 loop spans 15 amino acids. Per the germline V gene, CDR1 is SGHRS and CDR2 is YFSETQ. Trimming stripped 4 bases from V and 10 bases from J, with 18 bases between. CDR3 sequence (DNA): TGCGCCAGCAGCCTGGCGTACGGCGAAGGCTCACCCCTCCACTTT. Translation: CASSLAYGEGSPLHF.

The chain uses TRBV25-1 and TRBJ2-3, with 9 bases lining up with TRBD2. Germline lookup yields CDR1 MGHDK and CDR2 SYGVNS. V gave up 6 bases and J gave up 5 bases; unmatched junction bases: 9. The CDR3 is 15 residues long. CDR3: CASSRAGGRGDTQYF. In DNA, the CDR3 is TGTGCCAGCAGCCGAGCGGGGGGCCGCGGAGATACGCAGTATTTT.

J is TRBJ2-3 and V is TRBV5-1; 9 positions match TRBD2. The CDR3 contains 15 residues. The V and J ends lost 2 bases and 2 bases, in that order; junction bases with no gene match: 3. The germline V gene has CDR1 SGHRS and CDR2 YFSETQ. CDR3 sequence reads: CASSFLAGNTDTQYF. In DNA, the CDR3 is TGCGCCAGCAGCTTCCTAGCGGGAAACACAGATACGCAGTATTTT.

The rearrangement links TRBV7-2 to TRBJ2-3; TRBD1 matches at 8 bases. This CDR3 region has 16 residues. After removal of 2 bases from V and 2 bases from J, the junction contained 6 bases not matched to a gene. Germline assignment: CDR1 SGHTA and CDR2 FQGNSA. The CDR3: CASSLRTGYYTDTQYF. CDR3 DNA sequence: TGTGCCAGCAGCTTACGGACAGGGTACTACACAGATACGCAGTATTTT.

The table lists this clonotype with a few counts. The chain is built from TRBV27 and TRBJ1-2; 7 bases line up with TRBD1. The germline V gene encodes CDR1 MNHEY and CDR2 SMNVEV (reference sequence). The CDR3 extends over 14 amino acids. The J segment lost 8 bases and the V segment lost 0 bases, leaving 6 bases of the junction unmatched. The CDR3: CASSLSKGAGGYTF. DNA of the CDR3: TGTGCCAGCAGTTTATCGAAGGGGGCCGGGGGCTACACCTTC.

There are a few counts of this clonotype. The rearrangement links TRBV7-9 to TRBJ2-7; the D gene could be TRBD1 or TRBD2 (5 bases each). Between the trimmed V and J ends, which lost 7 bases and 2 bases, there was a span of 9 bases. CDR1 and CDR2 (germline): SEHNR, FQNEAQ (reference sequence). The CDR3 runs 12 residues. CDR3 coding DNA: TGTGCCAGCACCGGGACGACCTACGAGCAGTACTTC. It yields the protein CASTGTTYEQYF. Combining the CDR3 with reference TRBV7-9 and TRBJ2-7 gives the whole variable domain DTGVSQNPRHKITKRGQNVTFRCDPISEHNRLYWYRQTLGQGPEFLTYFQNEAQLEKSRLLSDRFSAERPKGSFSTLEIQRTEQGDSAMYLCASTGTTYEQYFGPGTRLTVT.

The chain carries TRBV11-2 and TRBJ2-7; the match to TRBD2 covers 10 bases. This CDR3 has 15 amino acids. CDR1 and CDR2 from the germline V gene are SGHAT and FQNNGV. The ends lost 5 bases at V and 5 bases at J; junction bases unmatched: 9. The CDR3 loop is CASSAGLAGGDEQYF. CDR3 DNA sequence: TGTGCCAGCAGCGCCGGCTTAGCGGGAGGCGACGAGCAGTACTTC.

The chain uses TRBV12-3 or TRBV12-4 and TRBJ2-7; D gene uncertain. This CDR3 comprises 14 residues. With 2 bases removed from V and 4 bases from J, the gap between germline ends came to 12 bases. CDR3 protein: CASSLFGPNYEQYF. CDR3 DNA sequence: TGTGCCAGCAGTTTATTTGGGCCAAATTACGAGCAGTACTTC.

Only a few counts were recorded for this clonotype. V gene TRBV7-2 combines with J gene TRBJ1-4; 7 bases match TRBD1. This CDR3 is built from 16 residues. V lost 5 bases and J lost 0; bases outside the gene matches: 6. CDR1 and CDR2 (germline): SGHTA, FQGNSA. The CDR3 DNA reads as TGTGCCAGCAGCCTCCGACAGGGCGCAACTAATGAAAAACTGTTTTTT. Protein sequence: CASSLRQGATNEKLFF.

This clonotype was detected a few times. This chain links TRBV7-3 with TRBJ2-5; 9 nucleotides line up with TRBD1. The CDR3 totals 15 residues. Germline V gene lookup returns CDR1 SGHTA and CDR2 FQGTGA. With V trimmed by 5 bases and J by 5 bases, 9 bases remained unmatched. The CDR3 loop reads CASSPTGGLTETQYF. CDR3 in DNA: TGTGCCAGCAGCCCGACAGGGGGATTGACGGAGACCCAGTACTTC.

The chain carries TRBV24-1 and TRBJ2-3, with TRBD2 matching 9 bases. V trimming: 3 bases; J trimming: 5 bases; junction bases outside the gene matches: 14. Germline assignment: CDR1 KGHDR and CDR2 SFDVKD. CDR3 size: 18 residues. CDR3 sequence: CATSDPRRGSGSGDTQYF. The CDR3 nucleotides read TGTGCCACCAGTGATCCCCGCAGGGGTAGCGGGAGTGGAGATACGCAGTATTTT.

The V call is TRBV3-1, the J call TRBJ1-3, with TRBD1 matching over 7 bases. The CDR3 covers 16 residues. Germline CDR1 reads LGHDT; CDR2 reads YNNKEL (reference sequence). The ends lost 4 bases at V and 7 bases at J; junction bases unmatched: 13. The CDR3 DNA follows: TGTGCCAGCAGCCCCAAGGGACAGCTGATCGGGAACACCATATATTTT. It is translated as CASSPKGQLIGNTIYF.

This clonotype was seen a few times. Written as DNA, the CDR3 is TGTGCCAGCAGCACAAGCTGGGGGCGAGTGGCTTTCTTT. Translation gives CASSTSWGRVAFF. The chain uses TRBV7-9 and TRBJ1-1; a weak D match, TRBD1 (6 bases). Germline assignment: CDR1 SEHNR and CDR2 FQNEAQ (reference sequence). There are 13 residues in the CDR3. Trimming removed 5 bases at V and 11 bases at J, with 18 bases between.